The rows below give T cell receptor beta chains drawn from one sample of a study of shared clonotypes between healthy human individuals. The table came from immunoSEQ multiplex PCR; TCRdb's copy has only in-frame clones and leaves some out. The sample contains approximately 1,000,000 clones, around 77% of which appear only once. Sequencing was carried out using memory CD4+ T cells from PBMCs. Receptor source: a man between 18 and 35 years old in good health. Some clones in this sample may be carry-over from other donors' samples. Both conserved end residues are part of each CDR3. A D gene is named only where the DNA matches it firmly. Rows may omit the clone size; those that give it use once, few, many or a size class.

cdr3_aa cdr3_nt d_call j_call v_call clone_size
CASSLGGWPYGYTF TGTGCCAGCAGTTTAGGGGGATGGCCCTATGGCTACACCTTC - TRBJ1-2 TRBV27 -
CASTPQAGQPQHF TGTGCCAGCACCCCCCAAGCCGGTCAGCCCCAGCATTTT - TRBJ1-5 TRBV7-6 -
CASSVLDTQYF TGTGCCAGCAGCGTGCTTGATACGCAGTATTTT - TRBJ2-3 TRBV11-2 -
CSVGDSGRGDYEQYF TGCAGCGTTGGGGATAGCGGGAGGGGTGACTACGAGCAGTACTTC TRBD2 TRBJ2-7 TRBV29-1 -
CASSLGQGNSYEQYF TGTGCCAGCAGTCTCGGACAGGGTAATTCCTACGAGCAGTACTTC TRBD1 TRBJ2-7 TRBV27 -
CATSRFRQSNQPQHF TGTGCCACCAGCAGATTTCGGCAGAGCAATCAGCCCCAGCATTTT - TRBJ1-5 TRBV15 -
CASSAGRGVETQYF TGTGCCAGCAGCGCGGGGAGGGGCGTAGAGACCCAGTACTTC TRBD2 TRBJ2-5 TRBV11-2 -
CASSLEAGLYNEQFF TGCGCCAGCAGCTTGGAAGCGGGACTCTACAATGAGCAGTTCTTC TRBD2 TRBJ2-1 TRBV5-1 -
CASSLLGGDTEAFF TGTGCCAGCAGCTTACTCGGTGGGGACACTGAAGCTTTCTTT - TRBJ1-1 TRBV7-9 -
CASSYGTSTLDTEAFF TGCGCCAGCAGCTATGGGACATCTACACTGGACACTGAAGCTTTCTTT - TRBJ1-1 TRBV5-1 -
CAWSVLGEKNIQYF TGTGCCTGGAGTGTACTGGGGGAGAAAAACATTCAGTACTTC - TRBJ2-4 TRBV30 -
CARSFGGAGGYTF TGTGCCAGAAGCTTCGGGGGCGCCGGTGGCTACACCTTC - TRBJ1-2 TRBV5-3 -
CASSLGPGPAYEQYF TGTGCCAGCAGCCTCGGTCCAGGTCCTGCCTACGAGCAGTACTTC - TRBJ2-7 TRBV11-2 -
CASSLMGTGNEKLFF TGTGCCAGCAGCTTGATGGGGACAGGGAATGAAAAACTGTTTTTT TRBD1 TRBJ1-4 TRBV4-2 -
CASSLFGTGDGYTF TGTGCCAGCAGTTTATTCGGGACAGGGGATGGCTACACCTTC TRBD1 TRBJ1-2 TRBV28 -
CASSLGQFGTQYF TGTGCCAGCAGCTTGGGGCAGTTTGGGACCCAGTACTTC - TRBJ2-5 TRBV5-6 -
CASSPGPKETQYF TGTGCCAGCAGCCCGGGACCCAAAGAGACCCAGTACTTC - TRBJ2-5 TRBV7-9 -
CAWSVSYEQYF TGTGCCTGGAGTGTTTCCTACGAGCAGTACTTC - TRBJ2-7 TRBV30 -
CASSLGVEQFF TGTGCCAGCAGCTTGGGGGTTGAGCAGTTCTTC - TRBJ2-1 TRBV5-4 -
CATSSGKSTGELFF TGTGCAACGTCCAGCGGGAAGAGCACCGGGGAGCTGTTTTTT TRBD2 TRBJ2-2 TRBV7-9 -
CASSEGLSGGYYEQYF TGTGCCAGCAGTGAAGGACTTAGCGGGGGGTACTACGAGCAGTACTTC TRBD2 TRBJ2-7 TRBV2 -
CASTRGEANYGYTF TGTGCCAGCACCAGGGGAGAAGCTAACTATGGCTACACCTTC - TRBJ1-2 TRBV7-8 -
CASSLTAHEQFF TGTGCCAGCAGCTTGACTGCACATGAGCAGTTCTTC - TRBJ2-1 TRBV5-6 -
CASSLPSPQLYGYTF TGTGCCAGCAGTCTCCCTTCCCCCCAACTCTATGGCTACACCTTC - TRBJ1-2 TRBV28 few
CAISESPRDYEQYF TGTGCCATCAGTGAGAGTCCGAGGGACTACGAGCAGTACTTC - TRBJ2-7 TRBV10-3 -
CASSESYFADTQYF TGTGCCAGCAGTGAATCCTACTTCGCAGATACGCAGTATTTT - TRBJ2-3 TRBV6-1 once
CSVDSHLGETQYF TGCAGCGTTGACTCCCATTTAGGGGAGACCCAGTACTTC - TRBJ2-5 TRBV29-1 -
CASSISYRGEQYF TGTGCCAGTAGTATATCGTACAGAGGCGAGCAGTACTTC - TRBJ2-7 TRBV19 -
CASSARRGYGYTF TGTGCCAGCAGCGCCCGACGGGGATATGGCTACACCTTC - TRBJ1-2 TRBV9 -
CASSQGMAGNTEAFF TGTGCCAGCAGCCAAGGGATGGCGGGGAACACTGAAGCTTTCTTT - TRBJ1-1 TRBV4-2 few
CSVVGGEGGYEQYF TGCAGCGTTGTGGGCGGTGAGGGTGGTTACGAGCAGTACTTC - TRBJ2-7 TRBV29-1 -
CASSPGLAGAGETQYF TGTGCCAGCAGCCCGGGACTAGCGGGAGCGGGGGAGACCCAGTACTTC TRBD2 TRBJ2-5 TRBV7-9 -
CASSLLGQGDEQYF TGTGCCAGCAGCTTACTGGGACAGGGAGACGAGCAGTACTTC TRBD1 TRBJ2-7 TRBV11-2 -
CASSALSSYEQYF TGTGCCAGCAGCGCCTTAAGCTCCTACGAGCAGTACTTC - TRBJ2-7 TRBV7-9 -
CASSRTGIREKLFF TGTGCCAGTAGTAGAACAGGGATTCGAGAAAAACTGTTTTTT - TRBJ1-4 TRBV19 -
CASSVAPRYEQYF TGTGCCAGCAGCGTAGCTCCCCGGTACGAGCAGTACTTC - TRBJ2-7 TRBV9 -
CASSFDDRGYGYTF TGTGCCAGCAGTTTCGACGACAGGGGCTATGGCTACACCTTC TRBD1 TRBJ1-2 TRBV28 -
CASSSGTVDSPLHF TGTGCCAGCAGCTCCGGGACAGTAGATTCACCCCTCCACTTT TRBD1 TRBJ1-6 TRBV5-4 -
CASTSPRGRTYGYTF TGTGCCAGCACCTCCCCCAGGGGGCGCACCTATGGCTACACCTTC TRBD1 TRBJ1-2 TRBV28 -
CASESGRDEQYF TGTGCCAGCGAATCAGGCCGAGACGAGCAGTACTTC - TRBJ2-7 TRBV2 -